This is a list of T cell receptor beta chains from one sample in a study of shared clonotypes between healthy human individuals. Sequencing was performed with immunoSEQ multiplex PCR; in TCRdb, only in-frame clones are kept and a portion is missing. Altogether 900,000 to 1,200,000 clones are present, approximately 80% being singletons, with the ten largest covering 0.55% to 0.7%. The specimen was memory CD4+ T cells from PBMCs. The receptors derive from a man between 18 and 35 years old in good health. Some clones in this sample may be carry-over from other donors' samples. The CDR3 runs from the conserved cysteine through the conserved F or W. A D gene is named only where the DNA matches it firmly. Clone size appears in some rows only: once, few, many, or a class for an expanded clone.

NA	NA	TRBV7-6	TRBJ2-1	TGTGCCAGCAGCATACCCCAGGGAGAAGAGCAGTTCTTC	CASSIPQGEEQFF
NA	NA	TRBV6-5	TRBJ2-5	TGTGCCAGCAGTTACTCCTGGGTTGCGGCGAGGGGGACCCAGTACTTC	CASSYSWVAARGTQYF
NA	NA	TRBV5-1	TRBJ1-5	TGCGCCAGCAGCTTGAAAGGGGATGGTCAGCCCCAGCATTTT	CASSLKGDGQPQHF
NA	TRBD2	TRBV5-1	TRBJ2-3	TGCGCCAGCAGCAGAGCACTAGCGGAAAGCACAGATACGCAGTATTTT	CASSRALAESTDTQYF
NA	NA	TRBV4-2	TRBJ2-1	TGTGCCAGCAGCCCAAGTCAGAGGGCCTACAATGAGCAGTTCTTC	CASSPSQRAYNEQFF
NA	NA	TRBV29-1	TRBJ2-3	TGCAGCGTTGAGGGGACACCGGACGGTAGCACAGATACGCAGTATTTT	CSVEGTPDGSTDTQYF
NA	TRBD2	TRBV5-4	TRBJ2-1	TGTGCCAGCAGCTTGGGACTAGCGGCTGACAATGAGCAGTTCTTC	CASSLGLAADNEQFF
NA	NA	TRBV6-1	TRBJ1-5	TGTGCCAGCAGTGAACCCCCACGACTCAGCGATCAGCCCCAGCATTTT	CASSEPPRLSDQPQHF
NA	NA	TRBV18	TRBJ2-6	TGTGCCTCGACGTTCGGCCTCACCCCCCTCTCTGGGGCCAACGTCCTGACTTTC	CASTFGLTPLSGANVLTF
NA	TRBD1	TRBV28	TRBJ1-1	TGTGCCAGCGGATCAGGGGGCTTGGACACTGAAGCTTTCTTT	CASGSGGLDTEAFF
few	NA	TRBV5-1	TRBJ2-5	TGCGCCAGCAGCTTGGTGGGGCCGGGAGAGACCCAGTACTTC	CASSLVGPGETQYF
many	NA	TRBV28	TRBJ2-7	TGTGCCAGCAGTCCACCCCGGGGCGGCCACGAGCAGTACTTC	CASSPPRGGHEQYF
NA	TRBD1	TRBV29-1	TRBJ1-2	TGCAGCGTTGTAGGGGACAGTACGAACTATGGCTACACCTTC	CSVVGDSTNYGYTF
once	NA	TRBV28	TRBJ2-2	TGTGCCAGCAGTTTAAGGGTACTATCTACCTACAACACCGGGGAGCTGTTTTTT	CASSLRVLSTYNTGELFF
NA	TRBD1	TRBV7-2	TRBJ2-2	TGTGCCAGCAGCCAGAATACAGGGGCGAACGGGGAGCTGTTTTTT	CASSQNTGANGELFF
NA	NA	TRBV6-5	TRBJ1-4	TGTGCCAGCAGTTACTCAACAGGCAATGAAAAACTGTTTTTT	CASSYSTGNEKLFF
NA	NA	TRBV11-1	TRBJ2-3	TGTGCCAGCAGCTTAAGCGTGACCGACGTTCGTGGGCAGTATTTT	CASSLSVTDVRGQYF
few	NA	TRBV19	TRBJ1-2	TGTGCCAGTAGTAGTATCGAAGGGTTTAGTGGCTACACCTTC	CASSSIEGFSGYTF